Listed below are T cell receptor beta chains from one sample, sequenced in a study of technical replicates of blood from several donors. Here immunoSEQ multiplex PCR was the method, and the copy in TCRdb shows in-frame clones only, minus some. The repertoire holds 65,000 to 90,000 clones, with approximately 94% as singletons. Material for sequencing was T cells isolated from PBMCs. The receptors derive from a human donor in good health. CDR3s include the opening cysteine and the closing phenylalanine or tryptophan. A D gene is named only where the DNA matches it firmly. A row's size may be missing; if present it is once, few, many or a size class.

cdr3_aa,cdr3_nt,d_call,j_call,v_call,clone_size
CASSLRGFNYGYTF,TGCGCCAGCAGCTTGCGCGGCTTCAACTATGGCTACACCTTC,NA,TRBJ1-2,TRBV5-1,NA
CASSQVSSGYNEQFF,TGTGCCAGCAGCCAAGTGTCTAGCGGATACAATGAGCAGTTCTTC,TRBD2,TRBJ2-1,TRBV4-2,NA
CASSLSIGTGSYEQYF,TGTGCCAGCAGTTTATCGATAGGGACAGGCTCCTACGAGCAGTACTTC,TRBD1,TRBJ2-7,TRBV27,NA
CASSLSMGAREQYF,TGTGCCAGCAGCTTGTCTATGGGGGCACGCGAGCAGTACTTC,NA,TRBJ2-7,TRBV5-8,NA
CASSPSGQNTEAFF,TGTGCCAGCTCACCCTCGGGACAGAACACTGAAGCTTTCTTT,NA,TRBJ1-1,TRBV18,NA
CAWSGIAEETQYF,TGTGCCTGGAGTGGAATAGCGGAAGAGACCCAGTACTTC,NA,TRBJ2-5,TRBV30,NA
CASSRPSGTGELFF,TGTGCCAGCAGCCGTCCCTCAGGCACCGGGGAGCTGTTTTTT,NA,TRBJ2-2,TRBV7-2,NA
CAISDVVGDNQPQHF,TGTGCCATCAGTGATGTAGTAGGAGACAATCAGCCCCAGCATTTT,NA,TRBJ1-5,TRBV10-3,NA
CASARGQWAFF,TGTGCCAGCGCGCGGGGACAGTGGGCTTTCTTT,TRBD1,TRBJ1-1,TRBV19,NA
CAWKRGEGNEKLFF,TGTGCCTGGAAAAGGGGGGAGGGAAATGAAAAACTGTTTTTT,NA,TRBJ1-4,TRBV30,NA
CASSPSGVTGELFF,TGTGCCAGCAGTCCTAGCGGGGTCACCGGGGAGCTGTTTTTT,TRBD2,TRBJ2-2,TRBV6-5,NA
CASSSSGSNTGELFF,TGTGCCAGCAGTTCTAGCGGGAGCAACACCGGGGAGCTGTTTTTT,TRBD2,TRBJ2-2,TRBV7-2,NA
CAIKGDRTNTDTQYF,TGTGCCATCAAGGGGGACAGGACAAACACAGATACGCAGTATTTT,TRBD1,TRBJ2-3,TRBV10-3,NA
CASSLVPETGELFF,TGCGCCAGCAGCTTGGTTCCAGAAACCGGGGAGCTGTTTTTT,NA,TRBJ2-2,TRBV5-1,NA
CAWTDGGASETQYF,TGTGCCTGGACCGATGGGGGGGCTAGCGAGACCCAGTACTTC,NA,TRBJ2-5,TRBV30,NA
CASSPPLRAEQTQYF,TGTGCCAGCTCACCACCACTGAGGGCGGAACAGACCCAGTACTTC,NA,TRBJ2-5,TRBV18,NA
CASSEINGGTGELFF,TGTGCCAGCAGTGAAATTAATGGGGGGACCGGGGAGCTGTTTTTT,NA,TRBJ2-2,TRBV6-1,NA
CASSPGISGNTIYF,TGTGCCAGCAGCCCAGGGATCTCTGGAAACACCATATATTTT,NA,TRBJ1-3,TRBV2,NA
CAWGVTSAYPSYNEQFF,TGTGCCTGGGGGGTGACTAGCGCCTATCCCTCCTACAATGAGCAGTTCTTC,TRBD2,TRBJ2-1,TRBV30,NA
CASSLSLAGGEQYF,TGTGCCAGCAGCTTAAGCCTAGCGGGAGGCGAGCAGTACTTC,TRBD2,TRBJ2-7,TRBV7-8,NA
CGVRAPGYEKLFF,TGCGGGGTCCGAGCCCCAGGGTATGAAAAACTGTTTTTT,NA,TRBJ1-4,TRBV29-1,NA
CASSPSLAPNNEQFF,TGTGCCAGCAGCCCCAGTCTAGCGCCTAACAATGAGCAGTTCTTC,NA,TRBJ2-1,TRBV27,NA
CAISEQLRADTQYF,TGTGCCATCAGTGAGCAACTGAGGGCGGATACGCAGTATTTT,NA,TRBJ2-3,TRBV10-3,NA
CASSRSLELYGYTF,TGCGCCAGCAGCCGAAGTCTAGAACTGTATGGCTACACCTTC,NA,TRBJ1-2,TRBV4-1,NA
CASSDTVNEQFF,TGTGCCAGCAGTGACACGGTCAATGAGCAGTTCTTC,NA,TRBJ2-1,TRBV6-4,NA
CASSLVGQGSTDTQYF,TGTGCCAGCAGTTTAGTCGGGCAGGGAAGCACAGATACGCAGTATTTT,NA,TRBJ2-3,TRBV27,NA
CASGTGDNEQFF,TGTGCCAGCGGGACAGGAGACAATGAGCAGTTCTTC,TRBD1,TRBJ2-1,TRBV2,NA
CASSFLRDRGVSAFF,TGTGCCAGCAGCTTCCTCCGGGACAGGGGAGTATCAGCTTTCTTT,TRBD1,TRBJ1-1,TRBV5-4,NA
CASRRPSGRESDEQFF,TGTGCCAGCAGGAGGCCTAGCGGGAGGGAGAGCGATGAGCAGTTCTTC,TRBD2,TRBJ2-1,TRBV2,once
CASSFGGDTDTQYF,TGTGCCAGCAGTTTCGGCGGGGACACAGATACGCAGTATTTT,NA,TRBJ2-3,TRBV28,NA
CASSVEGQMNEKLFF,TGTGCCAGCAGCGTAGAGGGACAGATGAATGAAAAACTGTTTTTT,TRBD1,TRBJ1-4,TRBV9,NA
CASSLWGVGQPQHF,TGTGCCAGCAGTTTGTGGGGCGTGGGTCAGCCCCAGCATTTT,NA,TRBJ1-5,TRBV27,NA
CASSSGQANQPQHF,TGTGCCAGCAGCTCGGGACAGGCCAATCAGCCCCAGCATTTT,TRBD1,TRBJ1-5,TRBV5-6,NA
CATSGRELNEQYF,TGTGCCACCAGCGGCAGGGAACTAAACGAGCAGTACTTC,NA,TRBJ2-7,TRBV15,NA
CASSLGGHGYTF,TGTGCCAGCAGTTTAGGGGGCCATGGCTACACCTTC,TRBD1,TRBJ1-2,TRBV11-2,NA
CASSTGAGEKLFF,TGTGCCAGCAGCACAGGGGCCGGAGAAAAACTGTTTTTT,TRBD1,TRBJ1-4,TRBV11-2,NA
CASSPSSGHSYNEQFF,TGTGCCAGCAGCCCTTCTAGCGGGCATTCCTACAATGAGCAGTTCTTC,TRBD2,TRBJ2-1,TRBV9,NA
CASSLGQGRKPQHF,TGTGCCAGCAGTTTAGGACAGGGGAGGAAGCCCCAGCATTTT,TRBD1,TRBJ1-5,TRBV6-6,NA
CASSFVSSYEQYF,TGTGCCAGCAGCTTTGTGAGCTCCTACGAGCAGTACTTC,NA,TRBJ2-7,TRBV7-2,few
CASSLHSGANVLTF,TGTGCCAGCAGCTTGCACTCTGGGGCCAACGTCCTGACTTTC,NA,TRBJ2-6,TRBV5-4,NA
CASGPAPGEKLFF,TGTGCCAGCGGACCTGCCCCAGGGGAAAAACTGTTTTTT,NA,TRBJ1-4,TRBV28,NA
CASSDNGGPQHF,TGTGCCAGCAGTGACAACGGGGGACCCCAGCATTTT,NA,TRBJ1-5,TRBV6-4,NA
CASSQATGGNTEAFF,TGCGCCAGCAGCCAAGCAACAGGGGGCAACACTGAAGCTTTCTTT,TRBD1,TRBJ1-1,TRBV4-1,once
CASSEGQVVYEQYF,TGTGCCAGCAGCGAGGGACAGGTGGTGTACGAGCAGTACTTC,TRBD1,TRBJ2-7,TRBV9,NA
CASNTGGLSGNTIYF,TGTGCCAGCAATACGGGGGGCTTGTCTGGAAACACCATATATTTT,NA,TRBJ1-3,TRBV2,once
CASSSGGGINTEAFF,TGTGCCAGCAGTTCTGGGGGAGGGATCAACACTGAAGCTTTCTTT,NA,TRBJ1-1,TRBV28,NA
CASSLGGGAGNTIYF,TGTGCCAGCAGCTTAGGGGGGGGTGCTGGAAACACCATATATTTT,NA,TRBJ1-3,TRBV13,once
CASSQARGTGTAFF,TGTGCCAGCAGCCAAGCGCGGGGGACAGGGACGGCTTTCTTT,TRBD1,TRBJ1-1,TRBV4-2,few
CASSSQPDRGSTQPQHF,TGTGCCAGCAGTTCGCAACCTGACAGGGGTAGTACACAGCCCCAGCATTTT,TRBD1,TRBJ1-5,TRBV27,NA
CASSLHHDRTLYEQYF,TGCGCCAGCAGCCTTCACCACGACAGGACCCTCTACGAGCAGTACTTC,NA,TRBJ2-7,TRBV4-1,NA
CASTPREREDQETQYF,TGTGCCAGCACCCCCCGTGAGCGGGAGGATCAAGAGACCCAGTACTTC,TRBD2,TRBJ2-5,TRBV5-4,NA
CASSSQRLAGGSYNEQFF,TGCGCCAGCAGCTCCCAACGACTAGCGGGAGGCTCCTACAATGAGCAGTTCTTC,TRBD2,TRBJ2-1,TRBV5-1,NA
CASSNGQGTGELFF,TGTGCCAGCAGCAACGGACAGGGCACCGGGGAGCTGTTTTTT,TRBD1,TRBJ2-2,TRBV7-2,NA
CASSSTGGRYGYTF,TGTGCCAGCAGTTCTACAGGGGGCCGCTATGGCTACACCTTC,TRBD1,TRBJ1-2,TRBV6-5,NA
CASSLGGGLNYEQYF,TGCGCCAGCAGCTTGGGCGGCGGACTCAACTACGAGCAGTACTTC,NA,TRBJ2-7,TRBV5-1,NA
CSVGEGYMNTEAFF,TGCAGCGTTGGGGAGGGATACATGAACACTGAAGCTTTCTTT,NA,TRBJ1-1,TRBV29-1,NA
CASSSRTGWAYEQYF,TGTGCCAGCAGCAGTAGGACAGGTTGGGCCTACGAGCAGTACTTC,TRBD1,TRBJ2-7,TRBV7-9,NA
CASSHDSSYEQYF,TGTGCCAGCAGCCATGACAGCTCCTACGAGCAGTACTTC,NA,TRBJ2-7,TRBV2,once
CASSLATTSPYEQYF,TGTGCCAGCAGCTTAGCAACTACCTCCCCCTACGAGCAGTACTTC,NA,TRBJ2-7,TRBV11-2,NA
CASSEPGLAGVIEQFF,TGTGCCAGCAGTGAGCCAGGACTAGCGGGAGTAATAGAACAGTTCTTC,TRBD2,TRBJ2-1,TRBV6-1,NA